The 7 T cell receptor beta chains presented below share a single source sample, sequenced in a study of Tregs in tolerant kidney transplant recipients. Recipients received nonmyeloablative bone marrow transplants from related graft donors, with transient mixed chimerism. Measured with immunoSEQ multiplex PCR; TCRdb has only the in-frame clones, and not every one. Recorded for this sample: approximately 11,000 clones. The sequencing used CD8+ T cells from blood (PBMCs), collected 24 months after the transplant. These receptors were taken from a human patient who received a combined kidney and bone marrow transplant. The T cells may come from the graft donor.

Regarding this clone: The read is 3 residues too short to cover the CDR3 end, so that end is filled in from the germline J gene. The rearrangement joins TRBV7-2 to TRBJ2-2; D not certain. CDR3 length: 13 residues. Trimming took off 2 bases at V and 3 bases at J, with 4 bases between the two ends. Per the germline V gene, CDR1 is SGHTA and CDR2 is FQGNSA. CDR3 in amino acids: CASSLLYTGELFF. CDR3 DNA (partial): TGTGCCAGCAGCTTACTATACACCGGGGAG.

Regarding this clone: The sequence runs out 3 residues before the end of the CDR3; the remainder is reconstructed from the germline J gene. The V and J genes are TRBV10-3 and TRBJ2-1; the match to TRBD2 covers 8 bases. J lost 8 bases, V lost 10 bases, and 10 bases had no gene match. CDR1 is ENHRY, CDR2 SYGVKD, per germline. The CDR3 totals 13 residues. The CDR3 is CATLSGIGDEQFF. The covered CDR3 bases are TGTGCCACCCTTAGCGGGATAGGGGATGAG.

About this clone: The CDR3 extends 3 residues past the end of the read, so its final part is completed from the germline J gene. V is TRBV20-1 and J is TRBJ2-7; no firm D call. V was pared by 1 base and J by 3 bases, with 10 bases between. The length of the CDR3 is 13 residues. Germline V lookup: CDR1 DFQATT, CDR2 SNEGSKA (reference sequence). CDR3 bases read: TGCAGTGCTAGAGCCAGCGACTTCTACGAG. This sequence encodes CSARASDFYE. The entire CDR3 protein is CSARASDFYEQYF.

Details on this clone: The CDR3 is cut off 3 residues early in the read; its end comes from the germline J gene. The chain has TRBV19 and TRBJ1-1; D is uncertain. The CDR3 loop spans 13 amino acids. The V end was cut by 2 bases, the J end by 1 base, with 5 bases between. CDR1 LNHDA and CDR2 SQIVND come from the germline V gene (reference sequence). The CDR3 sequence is CASSILANTEAFF. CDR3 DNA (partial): TGTGCCAGTAGTATACTGGCGAACACTGAA.

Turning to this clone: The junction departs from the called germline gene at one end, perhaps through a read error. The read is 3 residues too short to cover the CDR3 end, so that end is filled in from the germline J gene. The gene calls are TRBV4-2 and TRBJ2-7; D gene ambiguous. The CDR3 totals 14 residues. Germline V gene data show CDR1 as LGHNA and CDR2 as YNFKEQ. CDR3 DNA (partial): TGCGCCAGCAGCCAAGAATGGTCGGCCTACGAG. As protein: CASSQEWSAYE. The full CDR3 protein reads CASSQEWSAYEQYF.

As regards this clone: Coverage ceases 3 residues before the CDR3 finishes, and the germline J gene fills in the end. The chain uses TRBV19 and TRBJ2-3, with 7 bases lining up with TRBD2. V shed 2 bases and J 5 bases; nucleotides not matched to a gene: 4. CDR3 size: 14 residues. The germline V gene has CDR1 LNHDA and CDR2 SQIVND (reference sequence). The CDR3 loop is CASSIRIAGDTQYF. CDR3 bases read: TGTGCCAGTAGTATAAGGATAGCGGGAGATACG.

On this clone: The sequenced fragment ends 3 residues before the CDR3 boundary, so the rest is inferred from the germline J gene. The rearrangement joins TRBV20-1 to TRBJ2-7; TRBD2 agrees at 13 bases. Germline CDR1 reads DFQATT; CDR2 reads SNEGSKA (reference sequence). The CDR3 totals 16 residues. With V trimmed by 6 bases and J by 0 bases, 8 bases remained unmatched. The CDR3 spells CSASGTSGTSSYEQYF. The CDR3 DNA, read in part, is TGCAGTGCGTCCGGGACTAGCGGGACGAGCTCCTACGAG.